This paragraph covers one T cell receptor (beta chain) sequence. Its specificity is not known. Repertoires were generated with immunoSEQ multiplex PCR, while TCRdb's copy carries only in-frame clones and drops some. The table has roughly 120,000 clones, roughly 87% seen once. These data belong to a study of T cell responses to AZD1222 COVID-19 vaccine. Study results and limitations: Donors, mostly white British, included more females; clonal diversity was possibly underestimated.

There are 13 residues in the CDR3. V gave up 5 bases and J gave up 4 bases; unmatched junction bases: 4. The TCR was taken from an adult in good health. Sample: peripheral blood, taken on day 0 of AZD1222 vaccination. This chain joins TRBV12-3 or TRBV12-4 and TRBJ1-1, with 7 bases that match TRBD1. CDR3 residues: CASSRQGATEAFF. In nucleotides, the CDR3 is TGTGCCAGCAGTCGACAGGGAGCCACTGAAGCTTTCTTT.